This passage covers 26 T cell receptor beta chains from one sample sequenced in a study of technical replicates of blood from a handful of donors. TCRdb's copy holds only in-frame clones and misses some; the assay was immunoSEQ multiplex PCR. The sample includes tens of thousands of clones, around nine tenths seen only once; the top ten take 0.27%. Sample: T cells isolated from PBMCs. The receptors come from a human donor in good health.

This chain uses TRBV18 with TRBJ2-5; TRBD2 aligns across 12 bases. CDR1 is KGHSH, CDR2 LQKENI, per germline. With 2 bases clipped from V and 4 bases from J, the junction kept 2 bases outside the gene matches. This CDR3 spans 15 amino acids. The DNA of the CDR3 is TGTGCCAGCTCACCAACGGGACTAGCGGGAGAGACCCAGTACTTC. The encoded protein is CASSPTGLAGETQYF.

This chain connects TRBV30 to TRBJ1-2, with D possibly TRBD1 on 5 matching bases. The CDR3 extends over 14 amino acids. CDR1 is GTSNPN, CDR2 SVGIG, per germline (reference sequence). The germline V and J ends were trimmed by 0 bases and 4 bases, with 12 bases remaining between them. Here the CDR3 reads CAWSVQDVSYGYTF. The CDR3 DNA follows: TGTGCCTGGAGTGTACAGGATGTCTCCTATGGCTACACCTTC. The variable domain in full, with the rest retrieved from reference TRBV30 and TRBJ1-2, is SQTIHQWPATLVQPVGSPLSLECTVEGTSNPNLYWYRQAAGRGLQLLFYSVGIGQISSEVPQNLSASRPQDRQFILSSKKLLLSDSGFYLCAWSVQDVSYGYTFGSGTRLTVV.

The gene calls are TRBV5-1 and TRBJ2-7; 8 bases map to TRBD1. The trim removed 4 bases at V and 1 base at J, leaving 7 bases unmatched. The V gene's germline CDR1 is SGHRS and CDR2 YFSETQ. The CDR3 is 15 amino acids. CDR3 DNA: TGCGCCAGCAGCGAAGGCCGGGACAGGTCCTACGAGCAGTACTTC. This gives the protein CASSEGRDRSYEQYF. Full variable domain (missing parts from reference TRBV5-1 and TRBJ2-7): KAGVTQTPRYLIKTRGQQVTLSCSPISGHRSVSWYQQTPGQGLQFLFEYFSETQRNKGNFPGRFSGRQFSNSRSEMNVSTLELGDSALYLCASSEGRDRSYEQYFGPGTRLTVT.

This clone was counted between two and nine times. The chain uses TRBV5-6 and TRBJ1-1, with a possible D match to TRBD1 (6 bases). Trimming pared 4 bases from V and 4 bases from J, leaving 14 bases between. CDR1 and CDR2 from the germline V gene are SGHDT and YYEEEE. The CDR3 contains 14 residues. The CDR3: CASSDQGGGTEAFF. In DNA form, the CDR3 reads TGTGCCAGCAGCGATCAAGGGGGGGGCACTGAAGCTTTCTTT.

V is TRBV6-6 and J is TRBJ2-7; D is unclear. Germline CDR1 is MNHNY and CDR2 is SVGAGI (reference sequence). Trimming stripped 2 bases from V and 0 bases from J, with 8 bases between. The CDR3 sequence is 14 residues long. CDR3 region: CASSYPENSYEQYF. DNA for the CDR3: TGTGCCAGCAGTTACCCGGAGAACTCCTACGAGCAGTACTTC.

This clone has just a few counts. The chain is built from TRBV11-2 and TRBJ2-7; possible D gene TRBD2, 6 bases. Germline assignment: CDR1 SGHAT and CDR2 FQNNGV. The length of the CDR3 is 11 residues. The ends were cut back, 8 bases at V and 5 bases at J, with 10 bases in the middle. Written as DNA, the CDR3 is TGTGCCAGCGGGAGGCCGCACGAGCAGTACTTC. Protein product: CASGRPHEQYF.

This sequence joins TRBV7-3 and TRBJ1-3; weak D call: TRBD1 (5 bases). The V and J ends lost 5 bases and 2 bases respectively, with 13 bases between them. The CDR3 contains 15 residues. Germline V gene sequence: CDR1 SGHTA, CDR2 FQGTGA. Written as DNA, the CDR3 is TGTGCCAGCAGCAAAAACCGACAGCCTGGAAACACCATATATTTT. Translated, it gives CASSKNRQPGNTIYF.

This rearrangement joins TRBV7-9 to TRBJ2-5; 7 bases agree with TRBD2. Germline trimming cut 5 bases from V and 5 bases from J; bases unmatched to any gene: 11. Germline values: CDR1 SEHNR, CDR2 FQNEAQ (reference sequence). This CDR3 has 15 residues. CDR3 nucleotides: TGTGCCAGCAGCCTTCGACGGGGGGTCTGGGAGACCCAGTACTTC. Translated, it gives CASSLRRGVWETQYF.

CDR3 loop: CAWSGGVKGGRKPLHF. The DNA for the CDR3 is TGTGCCTGGAGTGGGGGGGTTAAAGGAGGGCGCAAACCCCTCCACTTT. The genes are TRBV30 and TRBJ1-6, with a tentative D call TRBD1 (5 bases). CDR1 and CDR2 from the germline V gene are GTSNPN and SVGIG (reference sequence). V lost 1 base and J 12 bases, leaving 22 bases between the germline ends. This CDR3 comprises 16 residues.

This rearrangement joins TRBV23-1 to TRBJ2-5; D unresolved. TRBV23-1 is given ORF status, its function remaining uncertain. CDR3 length equals 15 residues. Trimming removed 4 bases from V and 3 bases from J, with 15 bases in between. CDR3 loop: CASSPPSYSKETQYF. The CDR3 DNA reads TGCGCCAGCAGTCCCCCCAGCTACAGTAAAGAGACCCAGTACTTC.

The chain uses TRBV7-9 and TRBJ2-7; 11 nucleotides line up with TRBD1. After removal of 5 bases from V and 4 bases from J, the junction contained 7 bases not matched to a gene. The CDR3 totals 15 residues. Germline V lookup: CDR1 SEHNR, CDR2 FQNEAQ (reference sequence). The CDR3 sequence: CASSPPGQGGYEQYF. Written as DNA, the CDR3 is TGTGCCAGCAGCCCGCCGGGACAGGGGGGTTACGAGCAGTACTTC.

The rearrangement joins TRBV4-2 to TRBJ1-1, with D possibly being TRBD1 (6 bases). The CDR3 consists of 15 residues. The germline V and J ends were trimmed by 1 base and 1 base, with 10 bases remaining between them. Germline CDR1 and CDR2: LGHNA and YNFKEQ. CDR3 amino acids: CASSQAEGQNTEAFF. In nucleotides, the CDR3 is TGTGCCAGCAGCCAAGCCGAGGGACAGAACACTGAAGCTTTCTTT.

This clone has only one observation. The genes are TRBV11-2 and TRBJ1-3; 7 nucleotides agree with TRBD1. J gave up 2 bases and V 4 bases, and 8 bases lay outside the gene matches. CDR3 length: 16 amino acids. The germline V gene encodes CDR1 SGHAT and CDR2 FQNNGV. CDR3 protein: CASSSSRGSAGNTIYF. DNA for the CDR3: TGTGCCAGCAGCTCTTCCAGGGGGTCGGCTGGAAACACCATATATTTT.

This chain links TRBV6-5 with TRBJ1-2; possibly TRBD1 for D (6 bases). This CDR3 contains 13 residues. V was trimmed by 4 bases and J by 5 bases, leaving 11 bases between them. Germline V CDR1 and CDR2: MNHEY, SVGAGI. The CDR3 bases are TGTGCCAGCAGTTCACAGGGAAGGTATGGCTACACCTTC. Its protein is CASSSQGRYGYTF.

The chain is built from TRBV29-1 and TRBJ2-7, with 9 bases aligning to TRBD1. The CDR3 contains 14 residues. Trimming took 6 bases from V and 3 from J; bases not matched to a gene: 9. The germline gives CDR1 SQVTM, CDR2 ANQGSEA. In nucleotides, the CDR3 is TGCAGCGTGGGTCAGGGACAGGGAGGCTACGAGCAGTACTTC. The encoded protein is CSVGQGQGGYEQYF.

Only one count was recorded for this clone. J is TRBJ2-3 and V is TRBV6-1, with 8 positions matching TRBD2. The CDR3 runs 14 residues. The germline V gene has CDR1 MNHNS and CDR2 SASEGT. Trimming cost V 2 bases and J 5 bases; bases outside gene matches: 3. The DNA of the CDR3 is TGTGCCAGCAGTGAATGGCTAGCGGGAGATACGCAGTATTTT. As protein: CASSEWLAGDTQYF.

In DNA form, the CDR3 reads TGTGCCAGCAGTGAGTCCTCTGGGGCCAACGTCCTGACTTTC. Its translation is CASSESSGANVLTF. The chain recombines TRBV5-8 with TRBJ2-6; D gene unclear. The CDR3 covers 14 residues. The V gene lost 5 bases and the J gene lost 0 bases, with 6 bases spanning the gap. The germline V gene has CDR1 SGHTS and CDR2 YDEGEE.

The CDR3 sequence is CASSYEAWEKETQYF. CDR3 coding DNA: TGTGCCAGCAGTTACGAAGCGTGGGAGAAAGAGACCCAGTACTTC. The rearrangement uses TRBV6-6 and TRBJ2-5, with D perhaps matching TRBD2 (5 bases). CDR3 size: 15 residues. Germline CDR1 reads MNHNY; CDR2 reads SVGAGI (reference sequence). V lost 2 bases and J 3 bases, leaving 13 bases between the germline ends.

The V and J genes are TRBV19 and TRBJ2-2; unclear D gene. From germline, CDR1 is LNHDA and CDR2 SQIVND (reference sequence). The CDR3 is 14 amino acids. Trimming took 4 bases from V and 5 from J, leaving 11 bases between them. The CDR3 sequence is CASSKTFDTGELFF. Written as DNA, the CDR3 is TGTGCCAGTAGTAAGACTTTCGATACCGGGGAGCTGTTTTTT. Complete variable domain (other parts from reference TRBV19 and TRBJ2-2): DGGITQSPKYLFRKEGQNVTLSCEQNLNHDAMYWYRQDPGQGLRLIYYSQIVNDFQKGDIAEGYSVSREKKESFPLTVTSAQKNPTAFYLCASSKTFDTGELFFGEGSRLTVL.

The rearrangement uses TRBV7-2 and TRBJ1-3, with D maybe TRBD1 (6 bases). CDR3 length: 15 residues. CDR1 and CDR2 from the germline V gene are SGHTA and FQGNSA. Trimming cost V 2 bases and J 0 bases, with 8 bases left between them. The CDR3 protein is CASSLRTVSGNTIYF. CDR3 nucleotides: TGTGCCAGCAGCTTAAGGACAGTCTCTGGAAACACCATATATTTT.

V gene TRBV29-1 combines with J gene TRBJ1-1; perhaps TRBD1 as D (5 bases). The CDR3 is 14 amino acids. CDR1 and CDR2 (germline): SQVTM, ANQGSEA. Trimming stripped 6 bases from V and 11 bases from J, with 25 bases between. In nucleotides, the CDR3 is TGCAGCGTCCCGTGGGAGGGCCAGGGACTGGCTGCTTTCTTT. Protein: CSVPWEGQGLAAFF.

The chain uses TRBV15 and TRBJ1-5; D ambiguous. This CDR3 is built from 14 residues. Germline assignment: CDR1 LNHNV and CDR2 YYDKDF (reference sequence). V gave up 5 bases and J gave up 0 bases, with 8 bases separating them. As DNA, the CDR3 is TGTGCCACCAGCCGGAGAGGTAGCAATCAGCCCCAGCATTTT. The encoded protein is CATSRRGSNQPQHF.

The J gene is TRBJ2-2, the V gene TRBV9; possibly TRBD1 for D (6 bases). Trimming removed 5 bases from V and 1 base from J, with 12 bases in between. From germline, CDR1 is SGDLS and CDR2 YYNGEE. The CDR3 covers 15 residues. This CDR3 reads CASSLTGRNTGELFF. The DNA of the CDR3 is TGTGCCAGCAGTCTCACAGGGAGGAACACCGGGGAGCTGTTTTTT.

This clone appeared once. This chain links TRBV11-3 with TRBJ1-1; D ambiguous. Trimming took off 5 bases at V and 7 bases at J, with 17 bases between the two ends. CDR1 and CDR2 from the germline V gene are SGHNT and YENEEA. CDR3 length: 14 amino acids. The CDR3, as DNA: TGTGCCAGCAGCCCCAATCTGAGGGTCGGTGAAGCTTTCTTT. It encodes CASSPNLRVGEAFF.

This chain uses TRBV5-4 with TRBJ2-3, with 7 bases identical to TRBD2. The CDR3 runs 14 residues. CDR1 and CDR2 from the germline V gene are SGHNT and YYREEE (reference sequence). This CDR3 reads CAKPKSGAQSTQYF. The CDR3 nucleotides are TGTGCTAAGCCGAAGAGCGGGGCACAGAGTACGCAGTATTTT.

This sequence joins TRBV19 and TRBJ2-1, with a possible D match to TRBD1 (6 bases). The V and J ends lost 1 base and 4 bases respectively, with 11 bases between them. The CDR3 is made up of 15 amino acids. CDR1 and CDR2 from the germline V gene are LNHDA and SQIVND (reference sequence). CDR3 loop: CASSIGSQGYNEQFF. CDR3 DNA: TGTGCCAGTAGTATAGGCAGCCAGGGGTACAATGAGCAGTTCTTC.